The clone carrying this T cell receptor beta chain was seen many times. This record comes from a study of T cells in Graves' hyperthyroidism and ophthalmopathy. The TCR beta CDR3 regions underwent amplification using RNA transcripts as the source. First-round RT-PCR targeting the TCR CDR3 was performed with the HTBI primer set. TCRdb processed the multiplex PCR reads anew with MiXCR; each CDR3 protein has one entry. This table holds approximately 610,000 distinct CDR3 sequences, roughly 15% found once. J gave up 2 bases and V 0 bases, and 4 bases lay outside the gene matches. Germline assignment: CDR1 KGHDR and CDR2 SFDVKD. The CDR3 runs to 17 residues.

The receptor's source is a woman aged 40 to 50 with Graves' ophthalmopathy. The rearrangement uses TRBV24-1 and TRBJ2-2; 8 nucleotides match TRBD1. The sequenced sample consisted of blood. As DNA, the CDR3 is TGTGCCACCAGTGATTTGCCTGGACAGGGAAACACCGGGGAGCTGTTTTTT. Its protein product is CATSDLPGQGNTGELFF.